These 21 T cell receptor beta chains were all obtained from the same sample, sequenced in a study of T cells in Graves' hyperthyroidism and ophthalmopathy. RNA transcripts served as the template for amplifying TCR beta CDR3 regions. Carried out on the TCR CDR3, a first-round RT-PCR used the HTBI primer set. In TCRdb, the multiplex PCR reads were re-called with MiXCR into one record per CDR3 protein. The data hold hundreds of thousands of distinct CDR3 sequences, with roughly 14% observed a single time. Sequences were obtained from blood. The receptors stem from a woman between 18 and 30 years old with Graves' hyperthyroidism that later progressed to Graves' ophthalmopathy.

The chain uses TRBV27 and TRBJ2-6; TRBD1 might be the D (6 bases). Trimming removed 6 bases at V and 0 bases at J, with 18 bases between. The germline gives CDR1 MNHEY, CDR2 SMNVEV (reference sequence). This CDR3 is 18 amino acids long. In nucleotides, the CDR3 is TGTGCCAGCAGCTCTGGGGGCCGCCGAAGCTCTGGGGCCAACGTCCTGACTTTC. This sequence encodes CASSSGGRRSSGANVLTF.

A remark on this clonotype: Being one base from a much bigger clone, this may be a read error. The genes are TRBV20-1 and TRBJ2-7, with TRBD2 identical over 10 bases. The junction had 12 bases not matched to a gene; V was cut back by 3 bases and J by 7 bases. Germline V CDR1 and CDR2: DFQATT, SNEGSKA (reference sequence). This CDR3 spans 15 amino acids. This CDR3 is CSASQGTSVSQEQYF. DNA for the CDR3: TGCAGTGCTAGCCAAGGGACTAGCGTCTCACAAGAGCAGTACTTC.

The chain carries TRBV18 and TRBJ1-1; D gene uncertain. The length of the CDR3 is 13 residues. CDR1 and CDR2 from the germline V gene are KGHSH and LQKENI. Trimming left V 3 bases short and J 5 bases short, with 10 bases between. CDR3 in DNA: TGTGCCAGCTCACCCCCTGGCCCAACTGAAGCTTTCTTT. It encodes CASSPPGPTEAFF.

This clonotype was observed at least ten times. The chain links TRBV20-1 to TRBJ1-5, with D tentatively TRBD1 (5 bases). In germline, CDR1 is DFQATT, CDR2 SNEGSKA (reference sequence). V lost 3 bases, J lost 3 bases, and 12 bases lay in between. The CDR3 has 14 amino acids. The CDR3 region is CSARLGDANQPQHF. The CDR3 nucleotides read TGCAGTGCTAGGTTAGGGGATGCCAATCAGCCCCAGCATTTT.

CDR3 bases: TGTGCCAGCAGTGGGTGGACAGGGGGCGCGGAGACCCAGTACTTC. As protein: CASSGWTGGAETQYF. The chain joins TRBV28 to TRBJ2-5; 11 bases are shared with TRBD1. The CDR3 has 15 amino acids. The junction had 7 bases not matched to a gene; V was cut back by 5 bases and J by 5 bases. CDR1 and CDR2 (germline): MDHEN, SYDVKM.

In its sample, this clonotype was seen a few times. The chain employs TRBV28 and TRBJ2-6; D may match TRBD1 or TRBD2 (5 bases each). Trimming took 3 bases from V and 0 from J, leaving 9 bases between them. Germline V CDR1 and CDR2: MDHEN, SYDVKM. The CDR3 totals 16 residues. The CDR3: CASSFGDHSGANVLTF. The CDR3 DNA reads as TGTGCCAGCAGTTTTGGGGACCACTCTGGGGCCAACGTCCTGACTTTC. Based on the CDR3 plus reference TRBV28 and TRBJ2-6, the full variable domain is DVKVTQSSRYLVKRTGEKVFLECVQDMDHENMFWYRQDPGLGLRLIYFSYDVKMKEKGDIPEGYSVSREKKERFSLILESASTNQTSMYLCASSFGDHSGANVLTFGAGSRLTVL.

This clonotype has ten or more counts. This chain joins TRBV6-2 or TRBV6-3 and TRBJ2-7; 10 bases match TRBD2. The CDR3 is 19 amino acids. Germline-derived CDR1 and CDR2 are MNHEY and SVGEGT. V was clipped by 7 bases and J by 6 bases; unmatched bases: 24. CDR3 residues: CASTTHSGTSASRVGEQYF. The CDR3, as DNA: TGTGCCAGCACCACCCACTCCGGGACTAGCGCTTCGAGGGTCGGCGAGCAGTACTTC.

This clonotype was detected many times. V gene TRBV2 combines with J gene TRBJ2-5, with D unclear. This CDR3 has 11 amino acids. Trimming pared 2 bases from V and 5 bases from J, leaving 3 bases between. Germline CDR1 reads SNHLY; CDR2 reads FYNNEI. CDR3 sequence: CASSEWETQYF. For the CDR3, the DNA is TGTGCCAGCAGTGAATGGGAGACCCAGTACTTC.

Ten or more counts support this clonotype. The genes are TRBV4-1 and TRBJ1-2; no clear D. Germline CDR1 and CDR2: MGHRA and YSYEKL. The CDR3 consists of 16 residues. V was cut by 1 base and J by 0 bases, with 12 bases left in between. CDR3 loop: CASSQAAGQANYGYTF. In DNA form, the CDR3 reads TGCGCCAGCAGCCAAGCGGCAGGCCAAGCTAACTATGGCTACACCTTC.

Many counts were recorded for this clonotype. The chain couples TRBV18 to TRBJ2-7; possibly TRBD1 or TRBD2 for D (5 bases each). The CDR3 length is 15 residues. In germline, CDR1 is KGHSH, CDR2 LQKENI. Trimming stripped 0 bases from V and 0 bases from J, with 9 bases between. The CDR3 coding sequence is TGTGCCAGCTCACCACCGGCAGGGAGCTCCTACGAGCAGTACTTC. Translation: CASSPPAGSSYEQYF.

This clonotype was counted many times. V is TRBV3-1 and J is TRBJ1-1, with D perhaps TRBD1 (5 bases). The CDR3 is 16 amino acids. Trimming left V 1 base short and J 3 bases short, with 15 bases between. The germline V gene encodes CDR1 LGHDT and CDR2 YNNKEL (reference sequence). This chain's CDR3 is CASSQAPRTRDTEAFF. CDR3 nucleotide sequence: TGTGCCAGCAGCCAAGCCCCCCGGACACGAGACACTGAAGCTTTCTTT.

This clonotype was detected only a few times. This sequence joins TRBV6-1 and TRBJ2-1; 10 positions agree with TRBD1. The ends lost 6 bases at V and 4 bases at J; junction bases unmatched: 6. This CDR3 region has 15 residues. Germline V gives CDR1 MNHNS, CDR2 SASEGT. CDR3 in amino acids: CASSYAGQGYNEQFF. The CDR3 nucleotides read TGTGCCAGCAGCTACGCGGGACAGGGGTACAATGAGCAGTTCTTC.

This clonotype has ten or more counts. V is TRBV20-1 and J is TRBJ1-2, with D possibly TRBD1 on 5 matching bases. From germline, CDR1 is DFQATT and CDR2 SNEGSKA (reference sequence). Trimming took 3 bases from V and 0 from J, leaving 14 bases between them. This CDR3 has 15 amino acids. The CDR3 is CSARGRDLANYGYTF. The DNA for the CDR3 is TGCAGTGCTAGGGGGCGGGACTTAGCTAACTATGGCTACACCTTC.

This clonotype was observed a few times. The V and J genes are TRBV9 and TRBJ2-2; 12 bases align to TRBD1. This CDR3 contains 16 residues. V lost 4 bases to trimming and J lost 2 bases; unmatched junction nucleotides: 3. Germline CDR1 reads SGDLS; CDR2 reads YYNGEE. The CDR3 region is CASSLGTGGNTGELFF. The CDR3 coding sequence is TGTGCCAGCAGCCTGGGGACAGGGGGCAACACCGGGGAGCTGTTTTTT.

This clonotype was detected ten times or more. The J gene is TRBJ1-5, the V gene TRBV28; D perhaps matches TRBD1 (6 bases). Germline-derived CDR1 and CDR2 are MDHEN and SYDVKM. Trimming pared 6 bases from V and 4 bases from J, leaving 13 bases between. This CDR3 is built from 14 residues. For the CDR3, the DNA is TGTGCCAGCAGCAAATACAGGGATAATCAGCCCCAGCATTTT. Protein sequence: CASSKYRDNQPQHF.

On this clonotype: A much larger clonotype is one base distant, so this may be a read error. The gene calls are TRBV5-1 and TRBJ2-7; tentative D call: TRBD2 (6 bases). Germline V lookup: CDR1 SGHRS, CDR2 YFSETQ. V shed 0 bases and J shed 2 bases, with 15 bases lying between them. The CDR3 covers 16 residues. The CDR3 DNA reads TGCGCCAGCAGCTTGGCGGGGGACTCAAACGCCTACGAGCAGTACTTC. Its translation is CASSLAGDSNAYEQYF.

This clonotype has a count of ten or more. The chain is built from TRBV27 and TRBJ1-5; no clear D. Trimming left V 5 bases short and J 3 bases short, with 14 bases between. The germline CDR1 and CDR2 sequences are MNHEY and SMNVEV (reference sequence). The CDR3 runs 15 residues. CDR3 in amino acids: CASSLRGGNNQPQHF. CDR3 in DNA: TGTGCCAGCAGTCTCCGGGGAGGGAACAATCAGCCCCAGCATTTT.

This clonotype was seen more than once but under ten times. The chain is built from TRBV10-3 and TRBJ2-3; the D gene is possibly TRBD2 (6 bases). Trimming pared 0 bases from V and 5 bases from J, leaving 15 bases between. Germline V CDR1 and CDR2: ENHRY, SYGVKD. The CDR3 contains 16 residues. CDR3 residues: CAISESWREKKDTQYF. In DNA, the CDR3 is TGTGCCATCAGTGAGTCCTGGCGGGAAAAAAAAGATACGCAGTATTTT.

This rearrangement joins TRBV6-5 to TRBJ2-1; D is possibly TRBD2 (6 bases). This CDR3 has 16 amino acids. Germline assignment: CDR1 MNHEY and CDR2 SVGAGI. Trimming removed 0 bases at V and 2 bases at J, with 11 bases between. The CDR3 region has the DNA TGTGCCAGCAGTTACTCGTTCGGCGGGACCTACAATGAGCAGTTCTTC. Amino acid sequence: CASSYSFGGTYNEQFF.

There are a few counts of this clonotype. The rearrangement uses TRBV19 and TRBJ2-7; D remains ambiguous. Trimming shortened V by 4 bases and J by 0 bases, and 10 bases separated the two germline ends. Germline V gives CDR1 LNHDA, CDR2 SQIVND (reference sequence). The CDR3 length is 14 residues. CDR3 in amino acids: CASSTMGISYEQYF. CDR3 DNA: TGTGCCAGTAGTACTATGGGGATCTCCTACGAGCAGTACTTC.

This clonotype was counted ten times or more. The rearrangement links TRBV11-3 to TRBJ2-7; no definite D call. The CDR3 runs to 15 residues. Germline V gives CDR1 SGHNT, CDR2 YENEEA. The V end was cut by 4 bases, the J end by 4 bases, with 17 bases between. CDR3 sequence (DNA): TGTGCCAGCAGCTACGAGGCCAGACTGAGGTACGAGCAGTACTTC. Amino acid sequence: CASSYEARLRYEQYF. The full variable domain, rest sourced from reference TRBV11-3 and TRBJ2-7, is EAGVVQSPRYKIIEKKQPVAFWCNPISGHNTLYWYLQNLGQGPELLIRYENEEAVDDSQLPKDRFSAERLKGVDSTLKIQPAELGDSAVYLCASSYEARLRYEQYFGPGTRLTVT.